This is a list of T cell receptor beta chains from one sample in a study of blood T cells in healthy people across ages. TCRdb recomputed calls from the 5' RACE reads with MiXCR, one row per CDR3 protein. The table lists around 790,000 distinct CDR3 sequences, under 45% of them singletons. The material sequenced was blood. The receptor set was obtained from a man aged 55 to 70 in good health. Both conserved end residues are part of each CDR3. D genes are given only for firm matches. Rows may omit the clone size; those that give it use once, few, many or a size class.

V	D	J	size	DNA	CDR3
TRBV5-1	-	TRBJ2-5	few	TGCGCCAGCAGCTTGAGTCCGGGCTCTCAACTGTGGGAGACCCAGTACTTC	CASSLSPGSQLWETQYF
TRBV12-3/TRBV12-4	TRBD1	TRBJ2-7	few	TGTGCCATTCCCTTCGGGACAGGGACCTACGAGCAGTACTTC	CAIPFGTGTYEQYF
TRBV20-1	TRBD1	TRBJ2-7	few	TGCAGTGCTAGAGATTACCCGACAGGGGACGAGCAGTACTTC	CSARDYPTGDEQYF
TRBV20-1	-	TRBJ2-2	-	TGCAGTGTCGGTACTCCTGGGCGCGACACCGGGGAGCTGTTTTTT	CSVGTPGRDTGELFF
TRBV29-1	TRBD1	TRBJ2-1	-	TGCAGCGTCGGGACAGGAGGTTCCTACAATGAGCAGTTCTTC	CSVGTGGSYNEQFF
TRBV19	-	TRBJ2-3	once	TGTGCCAGTAGTGATTGGGCTGGCACAGATACGCAGTATTTT	CASSDWAGTDTQYF
TRBV12-3/TRBV12-4	-	TRBJ1-5	-	TGTGCCAGCAGTTTACGGGCGGGGTTGCTTAGCAATCAGCCCCAGCATTTT	CASSLRAGLLSNQPQHF
TRBV6-5	TRBD2	TRBJ2-7	-	TGTGCCAGCAGTTACTCGAAGGGACTAGCTGGTGAGCAGTACTTC	CASSYSKGLAGEQYF
TRBV7-2	-	TRBJ1-1	few	TGTGCCAGCAGCTTAGTCAGGGGCGAGTACACTGAAGCTTTCTTT	CASSLVRGEYTEAFF
TRBV20-1	-	TRBJ2-3	many	TGCAGTGCTAGAAATGTGGCAGATACGCAGTATTTT	CSARNVADTQYF
TRBV28	-	TRBJ1-2	-	TGTGCCAGCAGCCCCCGAGGCAGGGACCTCATCTATGGCTACACCTTC	CASSPRGRDLIYGYTF
TRBV5-1	-	TRBJ2-5	-	TGCGCCAGCATCTCCTTTCAGATGGCCCAGTACTTC	CASISFQMAQYF
TRBV20-1	-	TRBJ1-1	-	TGCAGTGCTAGAGATCCCCCAGGGATCCCTGAAGCTTTCTTT	CSARDPPGIPEAFF
TRBV7-9	-	TRBJ2-7	-	TGTGCCAGCAGCCCCTCAGGGATCCCCTACGAGCAGTACTTC	CASSPSGIPYEQYF
TRBV7-2	-	TRBJ2-7	-	TGTGCCAGCAGCTTAGCGGCTGGGGAACCCCCTCTGCACGAGCAGTACTTC	CASSLAAGEPPLHEQYF
TRBV9	-	TRBJ2-5	-	TGTGCCAGCAGCGTAGAGGGGCGGGGTACTCAAGAGACCCAGTACTTC	CASSVEGRGTQETQYF
TRBV10-2	TRBD1	TRBJ1-2	-	TGCGCCAGCAGTGAGAGGGGACAGGGGAATGGCTACACCTTC	CASSERGQGNGYTF
TRBV29-1	TRBD1	TRBJ1-1	few	TGCAGCGTTTCCCCCGGGACAGGGAGGACTGAAGCTTTCTTT	CSVSPGTGRTEAFF
TRBV4-3	-	TRBJ1-1	-	TGCGCCAGCAGCCAAGATCGGGCAGATGAAGCTTTCTTT	CASSQDRADEAFF
TRBV24-1	-	TRBJ2-7	few	TGTGCCACCAGTGATGCAACTGGGGAGCAGTACTTC	CATSDATGEQYF
TRBV20-1	-	TRBJ2-1	-	TGCAGTGTGGCCGGGACAACCTACAATGAGCAGTTCTTC	CSVAGTTYNEQFF
TRBV30	-	TRBJ1-2	-	TGTGCCTGGAGTGTACTACAGGAGTATGGCTACACCTTC	CAWSVLQEYGYTF
TRBV12-3/TRBV12-4	TRBD1	TRBJ2-7	-	TGTGCCAGCAGTCCAGAGACAGGGATCTCCTACGAGCAGTACTTC	CASSPETGISYEQYF
TRBV6-2/TRBV6-3	-	TRBJ2-6	-	TGTGCCAGCAGTTCCCCCTTGAGGGTTACCCGCTCTGGGGCCAACGTCCTGACTTTC	CASSSPLRVTRSGANVLTF
TRBV3-1	-	TRBJ2-1	-	TGTGCCAGCAGCCAAGATCCAGGACTCGACAAATACTACAATGAGCTGTTCTTC	CASSQDPGLDKYYNELFF
TRBV4-1	TRBD2	TRBJ2-5	-	TGCGCCAGCAGCCAAGTTGCGGGGGGGCCGTCAGAGACCCAGTACTTC	CASSQVAGGPSETQYF
TRBV20-1	TRBD1	TRBJ2-3	many	TGCAGTGCTTCCGGGACAGGGGGTTTTGTGGATACGCAGTATTTT	CSASGTGGFVDTQYF
TRBV3-1	TRBD1	TRBJ2-7	few	TGTGCCAGCAGCCAAGAACGCAGGGGGCACGAGCAGTACTTC	CASSQERRGHEQYF
TRBV12-3/TRBV12-4	-	TRBJ2-7	-	TGTGCCAGCACCACCGACAGTTACGAGCAGTACTTC	CASTTDSYEQYF
TRBV20-1	-	TRBJ1-5	-	TGCAGTGTCGAGCAGGGATCGGGCAATCAGCCCCAGCATTTT	CSVEQGSGNQPQHF
TRBV7-2	TRBD2	TRBJ2-3	many	TGTGCCAGCAGCAACCGACTAGCAGGCACAGATACGCAGTATTTT	CASSNRLAGTDTQYF
TRBV29-1	-	TRBJ2-1	-	TGCAGCGTTGAGGGGAGTGAGCAGTTCTTC	CSVEGSEQFF
TRBV19	-	TRBJ2-7	-	TGTGCCAGTAGTCCCGACGCTTCTTCCTACGAGCAGTACTTC	CASSPDASSYEQYF
TRBV30	TRBD1	TRBJ1-2	-	TGTGCCTGGGGGGACAGCGGCTATGGCTACACCTTC	CAWGDSGYGYTF
TRBV10-3	-	TRBJ2-1	-	TGTGCCATCAGTGAGTCGGCGGGGAACTACAATGAGCAGTTCTTC	CAISESAGNYNEQFF
TRBV11-1	TRBD1	TRBJ2-5	-	TGTGCCAGCAGCGGGGGACAGGGACAAGAGACCCAGTACTTC	CASSGGQGQETQYF
TRBV9	-	TRBJ1-1	-	TGTGCCAGCTCAAGAAGAGGGGAGAACACTGAAGCTTTCTTT	CASSRRGENTEAFF
TRBV20-1	TRBD2	TRBJ2-3	-	TGCAGTGCTCCCCAAGAGACTAGCGGAGGCACAGATACGCAGTATTTT	CSAPQETSGGTDTQYF
TRBV7-3	TRBD1	TRBJ2-1	-	TGTGCCAGCAGTTCCGGACAGGGACACAATGAGCAGTTCTTC	CASSSGQGHNEQFF
TRBV7-3	-	TRBJ2-5	few	TGTGCCAGCAGTTCAACCGGGCTCCTCCGGGAGACCCAGTACTTC	CASSSTGLLRETQYF